Sequencing of this TCR beta chain was carried out in a study of shared clonotypes between healthy human individuals. Note on this clone: The antigen is not known.

The CDR3 contains 15 residues. The germline gives CDR1 MNHNS, CDR2 SASEGT. J gave up 6 bases and V 6 bases, and 9 bases lay outside the gene matches. This table comes from immunoSEQ multiplex PCR, and its TCRdb copy is limited to in-frame clones, with some not included. The sample holds roughly 1,000,000 clones, around three quarters seen once. Study observations and caveats: Rarefaction exposed incomplete sorted-subset sequencing despite large depth.

This sequence was found in a man younger than 35 in good health. Some clones in this sample may be carry-over from other donors' samples. Sequencing was carried out using memory CD4+ T cells from PBMCs. The subset denotes: CD45RA-negative fraction. This chain uses TRBV6-1 with TRBJ2-2, with 8 nucleotides matching TRBD2. For the CDR3, the DNA is TGTGCCAGCAGCCCCAGCGGGAGCGGTTCCGGGGAGCTGTTTTTT. Its translation is CASSPSGSGSGELFF.